Following are 8 T cell receptor beta chains from one sample sequenced in a study of blood T cell repertoires in COVID-19. The table came from immunoSEQ multiplex PCR; TCRdb's copy has only in-frame clones and leaves some out. The repertoire holds about 180,000 clones, with roughly 82% as singletons. The sequenced sample consisted of PBMCs or T cells enriched from blood (not recorded which). These receptors originate from a woman younger than 45 who had recovered from COVID-19.

The chain is built from TRBV5-1 and TRBJ2-5, with D perhaps TRBD1 or TRBD2 (9 bases each). CDR3 length: 18 residues. CDR1 and CDR2 (germline): SGHRS, YFSETQ. V was cut by 0 bases and J by 4 bases, with 22 bases left in between. As DNA, the CDR3 is TGCGCCAGCAGCTTGGCCGGACAGGGGTTACTAGCGGGAGAGACCCAGTACTTC. The encoded protein is CASSLAGQGLLAGETQYF.

The chain couples TRBV5-6 to TRBJ1-3; TRBD1 matches 7 bases. CDR1 is SGHDT, CDR2 YYEEEE, per germline. V dropped 3 bases and J dropped 2; count of bases not matched to a gene: 2. The CDR3 runs to 14 residues. CDR3 DNA: TGTGCCAGCAGCTACGGGACAGCTGGAAACACCATATATTTT. Its protein product is CASSYGTAGNTIYF.

This chain links TRBV19 with TRBJ1-1; 9 bases match TRBD1. This CDR3 contains 15 residues. V trimming: 7 bases; J trimming: 8 bases; junction bases outside the gene matches: 14. Germline V lookup: CDR1 LNHDA, CDR2 SQIVND (reference sequence). The CDR3 reads CASIEPGQGRPEAFF. CDR3 nucleotides: TGTGCCAGTATTGAACCGGGACAGGGCCGACCCGAAGCTTTCTTT.

This clone has only one observation. This chain joins TRBV2 and TRBJ1-1; perhaps TRBD1 as D (5 bases). Germline loops: CDR1 SNHLY, CDR2 FYNNEI. V gave up 11 bases and J gave up 1 base, with 14 bases separating them. This CDR3 contains 13 residues. The CDR3 nucleotides are TGTGCCCTCCGCCGGGGGTCGAACACTGAAGCTTTCTTT. It encodes CALRRGSNTEAFF.

The sample holds many counts of this clone. The chain is built from TRBV29-1 and TRBJ1-2; the D is unclear. With 1 base removed from V and 4 bases from J, the gap between germline ends came to 10 bases. The CDR3 spans 13 residues. The germline gives CDR1 SQVTM, CDR2 ANQGSEA. The CDR3 reads CSVEVVEFYGYTF. The CDR3 DNA follows: TGCAGCGTTGAAGTAGTAGAATTCTATGGCTACACCTTC. Variable domain in full (rest from reference TRBV29-1 and TRBJ1-2): SAVISQKPSRDICQRGTSLTIQCQVDSQVTMMFWYRQQPGQSLTLIATANQGSEATYESGFVIDKFPISRPNLTFSTLTVSNMSPEDSSIYLCSVEVVEFYGYTFGSGTRLTVV.

V and J are TRBV7-6 and TRBJ2-7; 7 bases match TRBD2. The junction had 12 bases not matched to a gene; V was cut back by 5 bases and J by 5 bases. CDR1 and CDR2 (germline): SGHVS, FNYEAQ. The CDR3 sequence is 15 residues long. The CDR3 coding sequence is TGTGCCAGCAGCCCTGGTGTGGGAGGGGCCAACGAGCAGTACTTC. Translating it yields CASSPGVGGANEQYF. Full variable domain (outside the CDR3, taken from reference TRBV7-6 and TRBJ2-7): GAGVSQSPRYKVTKRGQDVALRCDPISGHVSLYWYRQALGQGPEFLTYFNYEAQQDKSGLPNDRFSAERPEGSISTLTIQRTEQRDSAMYRCASSPGVGGANEQYFGPGTRLTVT.

The chain carries TRBV7-6 and TRBJ2-1, with 12 bases lining up with TRBD2. CDR1 is SGHVS and CDR2 is FNYEAQ in the germline V gene. The CDR3 is made up of 17 amino acids. V trimming: 2 bases; J trimming: 1 base; junction bases outside the gene matches: 3. CDR3 region: CASSLFLAGGSYNEQFF. CDR3 sequence (DNA): TGTGCCAGCAGCTTATTCCTAGCGGGAGGGTCCTACAATGAGCAGTTCTTC. The variable domain in full, completed from reference TRBV7-6 and TRBJ2-1, reads GAGVSQSPRYKVTKRGQDVALRCDPISGHVSLYWYRQALGQGPEFLTYFNYEAQQDKSGLPNDRFSAERPEGSISTLTIQRTEQRDSAMYRCASSLFLAGGSYNEQFFGPGTRLTVL.

This chain joins TRBV6-5 and TRBJ2-3; 13 nucleotides match TRBD2. Unmatched junction bases numbered 9, after V lost 10 bases and J lost 5 bases. This CDR3 is built from 15 residues. CDR1 MNHEY and CDR2 SVGAGI come from the germline V gene. CDR3 loop: CATSGTSGTRDTQYF. The CDR3 DNA reads as TGTGCCACCTCCGGGACTAGCGGGACGCGAGATACGCAGTATTTT.